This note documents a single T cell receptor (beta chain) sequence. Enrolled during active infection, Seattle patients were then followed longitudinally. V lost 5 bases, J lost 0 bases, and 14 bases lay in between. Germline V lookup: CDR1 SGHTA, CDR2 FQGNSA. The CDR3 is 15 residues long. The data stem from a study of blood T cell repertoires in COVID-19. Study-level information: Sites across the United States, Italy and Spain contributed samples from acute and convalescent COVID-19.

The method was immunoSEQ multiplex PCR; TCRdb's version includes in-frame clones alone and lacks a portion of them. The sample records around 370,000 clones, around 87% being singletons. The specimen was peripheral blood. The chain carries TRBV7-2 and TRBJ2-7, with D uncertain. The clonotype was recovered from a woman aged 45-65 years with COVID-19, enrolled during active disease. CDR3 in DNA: TGTGCCAGCAGCCCCGCCCCCGGGTCCTCCTACGAGCAGTACTTC. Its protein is CASSPAPGSSYEQYF.